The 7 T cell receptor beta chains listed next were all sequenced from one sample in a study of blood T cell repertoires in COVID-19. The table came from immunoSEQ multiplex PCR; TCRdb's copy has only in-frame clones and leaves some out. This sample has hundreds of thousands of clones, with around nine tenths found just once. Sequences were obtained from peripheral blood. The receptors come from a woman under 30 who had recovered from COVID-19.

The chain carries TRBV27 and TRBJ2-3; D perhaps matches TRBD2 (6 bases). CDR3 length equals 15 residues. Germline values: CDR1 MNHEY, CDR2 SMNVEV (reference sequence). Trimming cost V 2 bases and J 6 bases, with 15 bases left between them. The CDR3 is CASSLGDSLSDTQYF. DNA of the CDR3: TGTGCCAGCAGTTTAGGGGACTCACTCAGTGATACGCAGTATTTT.

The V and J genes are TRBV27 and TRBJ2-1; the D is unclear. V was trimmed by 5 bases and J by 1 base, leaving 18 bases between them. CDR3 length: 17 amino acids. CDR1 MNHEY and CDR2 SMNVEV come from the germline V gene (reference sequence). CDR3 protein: CASSDRVATSSYNEQFF. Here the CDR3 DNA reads TGTGCCAGCAGTGACCGGGTCGCCACCTCTTCCTACAATGAGCAGTTCTTC.

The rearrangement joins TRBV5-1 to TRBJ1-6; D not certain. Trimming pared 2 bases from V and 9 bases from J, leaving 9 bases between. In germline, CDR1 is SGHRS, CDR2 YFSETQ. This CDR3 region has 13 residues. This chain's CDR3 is CASSLAFPSPLHF. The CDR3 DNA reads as TGCGCCAGCAGCTTAGCGTTTCCTTCACCCCTCCACTTT.

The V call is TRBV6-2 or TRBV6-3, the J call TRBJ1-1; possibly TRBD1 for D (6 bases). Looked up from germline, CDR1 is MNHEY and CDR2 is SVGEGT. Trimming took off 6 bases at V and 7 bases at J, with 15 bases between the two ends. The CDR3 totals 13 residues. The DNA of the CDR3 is TGTGCCAGCAGCCATAGGGGGAGGGGTGAAGCTTTCTTT. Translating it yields CASSHRGRGEAFF.

CDR3 bases: TGCGCCAGCAGCTTGGAAGGGAGAGTTGAAGCTTTCTTT. Amino acid sequence: CASSLEGRVEAFF. V and J are TRBV5-1 and TRBJ1-1; no clear D. Trimming shortened V by 0 bases and J by 7 bases, and 10 bases separated the two germline ends. The CDR3 length is 13 residues. CDR1 is SGHRS, CDR2 YFSETQ, per germline.

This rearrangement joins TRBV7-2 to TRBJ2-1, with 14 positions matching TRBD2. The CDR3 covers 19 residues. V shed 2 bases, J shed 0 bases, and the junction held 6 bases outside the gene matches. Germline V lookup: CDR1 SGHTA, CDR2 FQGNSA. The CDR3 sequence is CASSLMGLAGDTSYNEQFF. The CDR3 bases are TGTGCCAGCAGCTTAATGGGACTAGCGGGAGACACCTCCTACAATGAGCAGTTCTTC.

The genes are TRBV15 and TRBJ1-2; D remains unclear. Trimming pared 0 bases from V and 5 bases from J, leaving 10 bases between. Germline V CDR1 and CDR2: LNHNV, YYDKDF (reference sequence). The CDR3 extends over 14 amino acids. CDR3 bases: TGTGCCACCAGCAGAGATCCACGTCAGTATGGCTACACCTTC. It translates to CATSRDPRQYGYTF.